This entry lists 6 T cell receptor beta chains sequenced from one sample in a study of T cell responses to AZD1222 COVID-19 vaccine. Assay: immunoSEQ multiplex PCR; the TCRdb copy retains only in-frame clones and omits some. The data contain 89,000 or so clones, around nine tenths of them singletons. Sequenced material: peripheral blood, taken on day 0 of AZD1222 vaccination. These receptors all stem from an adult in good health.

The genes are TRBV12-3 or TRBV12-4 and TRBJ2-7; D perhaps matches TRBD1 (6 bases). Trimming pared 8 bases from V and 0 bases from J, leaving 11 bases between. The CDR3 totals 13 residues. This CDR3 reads CASLGQNSYEQYF. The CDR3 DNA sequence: TGTGCCAGCCTCGGACAGAACTCCTACGAGCAGTACTTC.

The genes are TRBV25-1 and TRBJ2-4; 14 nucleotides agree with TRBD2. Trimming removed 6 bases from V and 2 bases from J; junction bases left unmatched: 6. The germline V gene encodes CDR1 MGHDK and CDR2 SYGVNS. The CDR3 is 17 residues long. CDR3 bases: TGTGCCAGCAGCCGGGGACTAGCGGGAGCTTCCAAAAACATTCAGTACTTC. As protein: CASSRGLAGASKNIQYF. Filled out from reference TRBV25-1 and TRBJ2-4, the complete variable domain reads EADIYQTPRYLVIGTGKKITLECSQTMGHDKMYWYQQDPGMELHLIHYSYGVNSTEKGDLSSESTVSRIRTEHFPLTLESARPSHTSQYLCASSRGLAGASKNIQYFGAGTRLSVL.

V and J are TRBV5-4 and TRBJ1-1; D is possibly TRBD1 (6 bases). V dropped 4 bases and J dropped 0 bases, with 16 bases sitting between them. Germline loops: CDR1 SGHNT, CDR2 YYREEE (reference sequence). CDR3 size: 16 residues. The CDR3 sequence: CASSPFVQGMNTEAFF. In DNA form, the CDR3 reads TGTGCCAGCAGCCCCTTCGTACAGGGTATGAACACTGAAGCTTTCTTT. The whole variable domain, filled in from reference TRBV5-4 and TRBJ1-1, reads ETGVTQSPTHLIKTRGQQVTLRCSSQSGHNTVSWYQQALGQGPQFIFQYYREEENGRGNFPPRFSGLQFPNYSSELNVNALELDDSALYLCASSPFVQGMNTEAFFGQGTRLTVV.

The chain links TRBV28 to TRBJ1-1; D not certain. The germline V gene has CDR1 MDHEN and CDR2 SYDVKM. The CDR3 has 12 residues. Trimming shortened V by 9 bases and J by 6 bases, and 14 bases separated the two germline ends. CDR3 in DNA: TGTGCCAGTCTACGACCGAAATCTGAAGCTTTCTTT. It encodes CASLRPKSEAFF.

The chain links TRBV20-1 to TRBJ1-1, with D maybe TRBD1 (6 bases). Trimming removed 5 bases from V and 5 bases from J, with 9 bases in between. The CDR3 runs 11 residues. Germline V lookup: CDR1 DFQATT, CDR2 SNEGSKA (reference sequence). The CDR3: CSAERGTEAFF. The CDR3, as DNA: TGCAGTGCTGAGAGGGGGACTGAAGCTTTCTTT.

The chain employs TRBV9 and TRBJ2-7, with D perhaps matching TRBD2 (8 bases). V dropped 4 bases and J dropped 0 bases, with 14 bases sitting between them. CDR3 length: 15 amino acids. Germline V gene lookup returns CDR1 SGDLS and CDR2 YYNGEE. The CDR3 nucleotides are TGTGCCAGCAGCCCCGGGGGGGACAGCTCCTACGAGCAGTACTTC. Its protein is CASSPGGDSSYEQYF.